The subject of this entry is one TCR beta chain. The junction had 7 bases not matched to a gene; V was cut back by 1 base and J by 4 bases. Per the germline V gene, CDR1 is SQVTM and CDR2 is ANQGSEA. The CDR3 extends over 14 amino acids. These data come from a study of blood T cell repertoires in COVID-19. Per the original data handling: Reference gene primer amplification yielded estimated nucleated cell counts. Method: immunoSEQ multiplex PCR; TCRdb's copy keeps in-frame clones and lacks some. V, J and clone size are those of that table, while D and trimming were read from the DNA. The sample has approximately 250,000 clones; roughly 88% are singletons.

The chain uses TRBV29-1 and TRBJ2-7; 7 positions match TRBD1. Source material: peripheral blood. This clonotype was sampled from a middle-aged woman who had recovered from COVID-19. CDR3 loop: CSVEAQGGGYEQYF. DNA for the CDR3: TGCAGCGTTGAAGCTCAAGGGGGCGGGTACGAGCAGTACTTC.